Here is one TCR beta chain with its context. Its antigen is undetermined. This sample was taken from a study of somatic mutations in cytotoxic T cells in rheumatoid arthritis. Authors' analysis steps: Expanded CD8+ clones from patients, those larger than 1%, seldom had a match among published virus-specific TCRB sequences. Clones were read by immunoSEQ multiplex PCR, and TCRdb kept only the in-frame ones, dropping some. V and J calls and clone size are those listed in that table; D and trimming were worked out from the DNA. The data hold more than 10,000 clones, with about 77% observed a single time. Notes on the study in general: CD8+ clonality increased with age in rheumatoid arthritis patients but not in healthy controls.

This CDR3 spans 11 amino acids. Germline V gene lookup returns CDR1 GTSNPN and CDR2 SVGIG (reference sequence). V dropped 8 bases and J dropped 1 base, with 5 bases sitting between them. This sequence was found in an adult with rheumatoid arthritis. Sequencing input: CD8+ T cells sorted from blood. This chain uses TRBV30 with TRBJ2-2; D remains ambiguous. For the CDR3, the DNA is TGTGCCGCTGAGAACACCGGGGAGCTGTTTTTT. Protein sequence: CAAENTGELFF.